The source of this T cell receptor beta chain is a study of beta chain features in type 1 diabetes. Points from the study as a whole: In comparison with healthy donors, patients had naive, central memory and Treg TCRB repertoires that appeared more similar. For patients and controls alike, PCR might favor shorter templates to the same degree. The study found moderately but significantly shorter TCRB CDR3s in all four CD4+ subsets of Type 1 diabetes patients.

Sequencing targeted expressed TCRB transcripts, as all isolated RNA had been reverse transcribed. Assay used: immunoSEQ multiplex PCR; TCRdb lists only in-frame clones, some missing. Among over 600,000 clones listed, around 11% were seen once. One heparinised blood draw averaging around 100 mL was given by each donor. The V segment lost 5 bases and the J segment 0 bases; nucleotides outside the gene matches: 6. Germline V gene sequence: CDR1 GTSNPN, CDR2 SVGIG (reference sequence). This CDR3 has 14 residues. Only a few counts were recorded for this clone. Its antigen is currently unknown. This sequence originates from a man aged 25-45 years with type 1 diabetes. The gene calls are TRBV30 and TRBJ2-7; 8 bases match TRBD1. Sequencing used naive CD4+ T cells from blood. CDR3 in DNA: TGTGCCTGGGGGGACAGGCCCAACTCCTACGAGCAGTACTTC. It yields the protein CAWGDRPNSYEQYF.